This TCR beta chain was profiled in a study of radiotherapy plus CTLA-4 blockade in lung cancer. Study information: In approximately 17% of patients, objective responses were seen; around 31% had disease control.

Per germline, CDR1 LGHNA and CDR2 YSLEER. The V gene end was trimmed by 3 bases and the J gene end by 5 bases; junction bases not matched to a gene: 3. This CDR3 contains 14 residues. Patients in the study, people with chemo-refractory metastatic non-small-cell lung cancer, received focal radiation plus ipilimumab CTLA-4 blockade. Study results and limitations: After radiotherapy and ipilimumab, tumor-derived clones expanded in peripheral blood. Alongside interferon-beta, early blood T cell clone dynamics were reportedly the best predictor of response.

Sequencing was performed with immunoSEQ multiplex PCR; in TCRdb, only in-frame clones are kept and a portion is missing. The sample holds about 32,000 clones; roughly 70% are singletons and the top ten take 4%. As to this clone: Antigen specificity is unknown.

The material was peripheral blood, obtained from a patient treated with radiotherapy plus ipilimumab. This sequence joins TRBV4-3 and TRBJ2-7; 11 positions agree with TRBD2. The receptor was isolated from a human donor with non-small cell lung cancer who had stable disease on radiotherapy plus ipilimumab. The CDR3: CASSQTGLADEQYF. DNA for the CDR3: TGCGCCAGCAGCCAGACGGGACTAGCGGACGAGCAGTACTTC.